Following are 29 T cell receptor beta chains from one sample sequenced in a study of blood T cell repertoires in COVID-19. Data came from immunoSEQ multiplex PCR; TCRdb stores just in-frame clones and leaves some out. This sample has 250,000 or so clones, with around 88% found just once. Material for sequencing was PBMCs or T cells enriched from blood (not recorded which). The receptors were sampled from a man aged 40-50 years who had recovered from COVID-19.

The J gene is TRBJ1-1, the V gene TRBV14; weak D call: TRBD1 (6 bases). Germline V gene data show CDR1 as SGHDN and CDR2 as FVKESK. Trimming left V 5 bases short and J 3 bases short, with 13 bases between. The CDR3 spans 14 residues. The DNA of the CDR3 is TGTGCCAGCAGCTTCAGGGGCTTAGACACTGAAGCTTTCTTT. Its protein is CASSFRGLDTEAFF.

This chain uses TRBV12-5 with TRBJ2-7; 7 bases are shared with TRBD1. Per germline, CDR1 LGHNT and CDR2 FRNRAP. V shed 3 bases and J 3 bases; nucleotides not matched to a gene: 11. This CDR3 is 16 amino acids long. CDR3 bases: TGTGCTAGTGGTTTCCTTACAGGGGACAAAGACTACGAGCAGTACTTC. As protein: CASGFLTGDKDYEQYF.

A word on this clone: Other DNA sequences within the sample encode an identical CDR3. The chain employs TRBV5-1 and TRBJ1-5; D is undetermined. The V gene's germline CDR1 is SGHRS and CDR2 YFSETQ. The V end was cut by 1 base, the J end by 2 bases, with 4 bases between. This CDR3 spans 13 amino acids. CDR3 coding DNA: TGCGCCAGCAGCTTGCAGGGCAATCAGCCCCAGCATTTT. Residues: CASSLQGNQPQHF.

The CDR3 loop reads CASSERQGVPYEQYF. DNA for the CDR3: TGTGCCAGCAGTGAAAGACAGGGTGTTCCCTACGAGCAGTACTTC. The chain links TRBV6-1 to TRBJ2-7, with 7 bases identical to TRBD1. The germline V gene has CDR1 MNHNS and CDR2 SASEGT. There are 15 residues in the CDR3. J lost 2 bases, V lost 2 bases, and 6 bases had no gene match.

The CDR3 coding sequence is TGTGCCAGCAGCACCCGGGACAGTCCGACCTCCTACGAGCAGTACTTC. Protein sequence: CASSTRDSPTSYEQYF. This chain connects TRBV7-9 to TRBJ2-7; 7 positions match TRBD1. The V gene's germline CDR1 is SEHNR and CDR2 FQNEAQ (reference sequence). Germline trimming cut 5 bases from V and 0 bases from J; bases unmatched to any gene: 10. This CDR3 is built from 16 residues.

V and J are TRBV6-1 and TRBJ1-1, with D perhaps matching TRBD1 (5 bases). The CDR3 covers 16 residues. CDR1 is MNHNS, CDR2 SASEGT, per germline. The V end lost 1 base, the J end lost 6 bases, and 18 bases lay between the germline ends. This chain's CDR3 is CASSEVSGRGSAEAFF. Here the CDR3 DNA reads TGTGCCAGCAGTGAAGTCTCGGGGCGGGGTAGCGCTGAAGCTTTCTTT.

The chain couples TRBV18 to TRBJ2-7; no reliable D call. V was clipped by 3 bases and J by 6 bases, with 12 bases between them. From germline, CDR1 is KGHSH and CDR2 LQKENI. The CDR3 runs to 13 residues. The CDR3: CASSPPDIAEQYF. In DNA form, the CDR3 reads TGTGCCAGCTCACCCCCCGACATCGCCGAGCAGTACTTC.

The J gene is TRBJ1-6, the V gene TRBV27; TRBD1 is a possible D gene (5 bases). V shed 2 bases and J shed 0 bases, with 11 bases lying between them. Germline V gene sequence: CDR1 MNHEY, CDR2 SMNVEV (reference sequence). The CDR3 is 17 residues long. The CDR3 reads CASSLGQPSSYNSPLHF. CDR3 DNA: TGTGCCAGCAGTTTAGGACAACCGAGCTCCTATAATTCACCCCTCCACTTT.

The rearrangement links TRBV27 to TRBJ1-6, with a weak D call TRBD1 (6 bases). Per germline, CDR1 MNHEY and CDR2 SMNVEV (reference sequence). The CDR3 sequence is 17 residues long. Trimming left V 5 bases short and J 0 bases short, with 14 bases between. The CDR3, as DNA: TGTGCCAGCAGTCTCGACAGGCCTAGCTCCTATAATTCACCCCTCCACTTT. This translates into CASSLDRPSSYNSPLHF.

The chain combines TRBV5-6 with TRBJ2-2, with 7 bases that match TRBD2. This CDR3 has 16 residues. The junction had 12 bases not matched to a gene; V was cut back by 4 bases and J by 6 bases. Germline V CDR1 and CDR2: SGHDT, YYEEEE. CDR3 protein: CASSPAWGGTAGELFF. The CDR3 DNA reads TGTGCCAGCAGCCCGGCTTGGGGAGGGACGGCCGGGGAGCTGTTTTTT.

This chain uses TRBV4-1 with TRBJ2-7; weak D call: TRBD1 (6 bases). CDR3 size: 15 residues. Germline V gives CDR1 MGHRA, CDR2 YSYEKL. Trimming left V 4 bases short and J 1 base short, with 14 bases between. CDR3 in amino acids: CASSRATGPSYEQYF. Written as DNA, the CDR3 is TGCGCCAGCAGCCGAGCGACAGGCCCGTCCTACGAGCAGTACTTC.

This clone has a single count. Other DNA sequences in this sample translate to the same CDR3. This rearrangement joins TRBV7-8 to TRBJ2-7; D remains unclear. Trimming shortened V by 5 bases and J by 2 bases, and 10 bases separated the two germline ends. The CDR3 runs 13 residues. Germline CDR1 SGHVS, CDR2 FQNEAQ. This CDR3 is CASSRLAAYEQYF. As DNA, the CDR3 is TGTGCCAGCAGCAGACTTGCGGCCTACGAGCAGTACTTC.

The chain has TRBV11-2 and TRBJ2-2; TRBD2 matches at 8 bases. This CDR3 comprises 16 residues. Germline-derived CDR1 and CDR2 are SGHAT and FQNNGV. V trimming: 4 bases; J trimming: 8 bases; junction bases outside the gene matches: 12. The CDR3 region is CASSSTGGLASGELFF. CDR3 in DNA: TGTGCCAGCAGCTCTACGGGCGGACTAGCTTCTGGGGAGCTGTTTTTT.

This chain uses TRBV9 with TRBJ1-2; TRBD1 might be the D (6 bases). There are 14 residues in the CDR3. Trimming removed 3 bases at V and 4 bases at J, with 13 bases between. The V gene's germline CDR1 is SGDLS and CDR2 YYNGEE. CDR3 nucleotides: TGTGCCAGCAGCGGCGGGGGCGCGAGCTATGGCTACACCTTC. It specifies CASSGGGASYGYTF.

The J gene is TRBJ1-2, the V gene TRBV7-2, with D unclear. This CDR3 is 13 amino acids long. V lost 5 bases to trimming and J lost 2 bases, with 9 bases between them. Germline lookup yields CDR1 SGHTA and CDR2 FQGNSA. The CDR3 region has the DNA TGTGCCAGCAGCCTGCGGCAGAACTATGGCTACACCTTC. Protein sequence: CASSLRQNYGYTF.

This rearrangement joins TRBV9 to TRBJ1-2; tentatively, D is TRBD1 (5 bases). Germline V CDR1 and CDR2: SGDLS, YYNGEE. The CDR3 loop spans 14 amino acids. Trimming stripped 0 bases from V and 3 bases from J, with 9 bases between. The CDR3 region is CASSVEDMYYGYTF. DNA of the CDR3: TGTGCCAGCAGCGTAGAGGACATGTACTATGGCTACACCTTC.

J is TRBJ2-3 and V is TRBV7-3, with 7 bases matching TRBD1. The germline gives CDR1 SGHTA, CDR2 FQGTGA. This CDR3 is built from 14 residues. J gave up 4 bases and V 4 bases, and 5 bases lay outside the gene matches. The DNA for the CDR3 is TGTGCCAGCAGCTCCGACAGGGCGGCAGATACGCAGTATTTT. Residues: CASSSDRAADTQYF. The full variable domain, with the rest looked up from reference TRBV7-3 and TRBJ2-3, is GAGVSQTPSNKVTEKGKYVELRCDPISGHTALYWYRQSLGQGPEFLIYFQGTGAADDSGLPNDRFFAVRPEGSVSTLKIQRTERGDSAVYLCASSSDRAADTQYFGPGTRLTVL.

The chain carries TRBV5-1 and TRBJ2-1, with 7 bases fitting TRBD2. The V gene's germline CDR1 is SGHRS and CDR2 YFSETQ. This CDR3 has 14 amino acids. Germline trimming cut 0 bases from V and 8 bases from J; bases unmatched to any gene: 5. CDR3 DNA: TGCGCCAGCAGCTTGGCTGCAGGGAGGGATGAGCAGTTCTTC. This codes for CASSLAAGRDEQFF.

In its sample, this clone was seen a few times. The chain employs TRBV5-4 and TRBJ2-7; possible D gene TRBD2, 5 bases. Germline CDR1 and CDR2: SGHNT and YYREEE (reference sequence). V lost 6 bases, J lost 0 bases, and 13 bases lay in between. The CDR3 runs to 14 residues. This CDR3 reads CASNKAGNSYEQYF. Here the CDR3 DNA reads TGTGCCAGCAACAAGGCCGGGAACTCCTACGAGCAGTACTTC.

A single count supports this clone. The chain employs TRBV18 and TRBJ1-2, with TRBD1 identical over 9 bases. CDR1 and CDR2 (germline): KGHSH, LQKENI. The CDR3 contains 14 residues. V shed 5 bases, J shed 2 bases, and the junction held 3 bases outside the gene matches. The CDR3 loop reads CASSGTGTNYGYTF. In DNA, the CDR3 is TGTGCCAGCTCAGGGACAGGGACGAACTATGGCTACACCTTC.

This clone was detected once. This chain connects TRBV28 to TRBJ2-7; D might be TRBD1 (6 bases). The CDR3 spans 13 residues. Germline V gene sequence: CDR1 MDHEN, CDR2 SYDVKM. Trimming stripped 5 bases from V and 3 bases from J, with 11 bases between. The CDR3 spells CASSLGQIYEQYF. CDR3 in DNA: TGTGCCAGCAGTCTAGGACAGATCTACGAGCAGTACTTC.

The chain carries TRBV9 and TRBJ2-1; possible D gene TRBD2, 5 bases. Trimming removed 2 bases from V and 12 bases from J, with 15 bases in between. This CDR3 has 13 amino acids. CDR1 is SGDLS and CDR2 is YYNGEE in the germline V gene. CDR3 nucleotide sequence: TGTGCCAGCAGCGTGGGTCCCTCCCGGGGGCAGTTCTTC. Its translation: CASSVGPSRGQFF. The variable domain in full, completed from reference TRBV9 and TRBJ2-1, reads DSGVTQTPKHLITATGQRVTLRCSPRSGDLSVYWYQQSLDQGLQFLIQYYNGEERAKGNILERFSAQQFPDLHSELNLSSLELGDSALYFCASSVGPSRGQFFGPGTRLTVL.

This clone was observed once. The CDR3 coding sequence is TGTGCCAGCAGCACCTCGGCGGGAGGGGTGTACGAGCAGTACTTC. Amino acid sequence: CASSTSAGGVYEQYF. The gene calls are TRBV9 and TRBJ2-7, with TRBD2 matching 9 bases. V gave up 4 bases and J gave up 4 bases; unmatched junction bases: 9. The CDR3 is made up of 15 amino acids. CDR1 and CDR2 from the germline V gene are SGDLS and YYNGEE.

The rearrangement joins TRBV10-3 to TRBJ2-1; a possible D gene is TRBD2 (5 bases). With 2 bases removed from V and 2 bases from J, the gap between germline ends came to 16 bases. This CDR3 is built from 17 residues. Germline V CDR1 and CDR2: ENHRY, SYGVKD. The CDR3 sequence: CAISELLYGVAYNEQFF. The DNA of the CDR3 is TGTGCCATCAGTGAGCTTTTATACGGGGTTGCCTACAATGAGCAGTTCTTC.

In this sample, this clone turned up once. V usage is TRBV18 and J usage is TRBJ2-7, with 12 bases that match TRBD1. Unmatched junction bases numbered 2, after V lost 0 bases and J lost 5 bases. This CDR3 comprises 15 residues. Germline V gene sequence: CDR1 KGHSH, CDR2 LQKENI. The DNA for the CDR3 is TGTGCCAGCTCACCACCGGGACAGGGGGCACACGAGCAGTACTTC. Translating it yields CASSPPGQGAHEQYF.

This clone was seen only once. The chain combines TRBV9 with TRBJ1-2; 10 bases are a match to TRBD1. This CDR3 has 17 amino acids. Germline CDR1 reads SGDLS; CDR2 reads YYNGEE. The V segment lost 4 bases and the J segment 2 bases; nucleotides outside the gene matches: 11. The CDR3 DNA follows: TGTGCCAGCAGCTTCGGGACAGGGGAGTCTATCAACTATGGCTACACCTTC. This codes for CASSFGTGESINYGYTF. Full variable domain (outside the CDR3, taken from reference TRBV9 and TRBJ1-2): DSGVTQTPKHLITATGQRVTLRCSPRSGDLSVYWYQQSLDQGLQFLIQYYNGEERAKGNILERFSAQQFPDLHSELNLSSLELGDSALYFCASSFGTGESINYGYTFGSGTRLTVV.

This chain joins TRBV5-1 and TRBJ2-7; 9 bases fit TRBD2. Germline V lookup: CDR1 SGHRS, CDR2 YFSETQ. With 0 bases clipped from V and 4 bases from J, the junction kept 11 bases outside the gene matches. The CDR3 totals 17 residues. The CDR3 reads CASSLATGRGGSYEQYF. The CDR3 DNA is TGCGCCAGCAGCTTGGCCACCGGGCGGGGGGGATCATACGAGCAGTACTTC.

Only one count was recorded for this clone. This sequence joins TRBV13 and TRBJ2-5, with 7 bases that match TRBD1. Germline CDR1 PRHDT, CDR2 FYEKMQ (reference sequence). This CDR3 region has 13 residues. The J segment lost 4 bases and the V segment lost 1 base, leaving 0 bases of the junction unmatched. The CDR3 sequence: CASSLDRGETQYF. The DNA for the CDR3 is TGTGCCAGCAGCTTAGACAGGGGAGAGACCCAGTACTTC.

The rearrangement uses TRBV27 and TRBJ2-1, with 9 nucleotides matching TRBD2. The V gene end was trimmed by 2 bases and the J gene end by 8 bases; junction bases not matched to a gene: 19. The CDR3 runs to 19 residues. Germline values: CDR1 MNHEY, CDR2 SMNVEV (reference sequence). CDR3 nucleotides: TGTGCCAGCAGTTTACGCCCCCCCGTCTTAGCGGGAGTAGGGTATGAGCAGTTCTTC. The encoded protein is CASSLRPPVLAGVGYEQFF.